This T cell receptor (beta chain) was retrieved from a study of blood T cell repertoires in COVID-19. Study overall: Sites in the United States, Italy and Spain provided acute and convalescent COVID-19 samples. From T cells, B-cell-depleted T cells, or PBMCs came the material, which was cDNA or gDNA.

The CDR3 loop spans 14 amino acids. Germline CDR1 reads LNHNV; CDR2 reads YYDKDF (reference sequence). Trimming cost V 4 bases and J 2 bases; bases outside gene matches: 2. Authors' data handling: Amplification of reference gene primers was used by the study to estimate nucleated cell counts. Profiling relied on immunoSEQ multiplex PCR, and the TCRdb table lists in-frame clones only, not all of them. V, J and clone size derive from that table, while D and trimming were established from the DNA sequence. The sample shows around 200,000 clones, about 80% of them seen only once. The clonotype comes from a human donor with acute or convalescent COVID-19. The donor label of this sample is uncertain. The J gene is TRBJ1-2, the V gene TRBV15; 9 positions agree with TRBD1. Source material: peripheral blood. In DNA, the CDR3 is TGTGCCACCAGCATTGGACAGGGGAACTATGGCTACACCTTC. This gives the protein CATSIGQGNYGYTF.